The clone carrying this TCR beta chain was seen at least ten times. This CDR3 comprises 17 residues. After removal of 5 bases from V and 0 bases from J, the junction contained 13 bases not matched to a gene. Germline V lookup: CDR1 DFQATT, CDR2 SNEGSKA (reference sequence). Unique molecular identifiers tagged the TCRbeta library. TCRdb redid the calling of the PCR reads with MiXCR, one entry per CDR3 protein. Among about 610,000 distinct CDR3 sequences, 10% to 13% were seen once, and the ten largest hold 4%. This sample stems from a study of T-cell reconstitution after alpha-beta-depleted transplantation in children.

V gene TRBV20-1 combines with J gene TRBJ1-1; 9 nucleotides line up with TRBD1. The starting material was PBMCs from the stem cell graft donor, obtained from the stem cell graft. This sequence originates from a human donor who donated a stem cell graft to a child with acute myeloid leukemia. CDR3 residues: CSALENRDRVLNTEAFF. CDR3 nucleotide sequence: TGCAGTGCTCTCGAGAATCGGGACAGGGTTTTGAACACTGAAGCTTTCTTT.